The clone carrying this T cell receptor (beta chain) was counted ten times or more. Amplification yielded TCR beta CDR3 regions, with RNA transcripts as the source. Carried out on the TCR CDR3, a first-round RT-PCR used the HTBI primer set. Each CDR3 protein is one row after TCRdb ran MiXCR on the multiplex PCR reads. The sample has hundreds of thousands of distinct CDR3 sequences; roughly a quarter are singletons. Germline V gives CDR1 MNHEY, CDR2 SMNVEV (reference sequence). There are 12 residues in the CDR3. The V end was cut by 6 bases, the J end by 4 bases, with 9 bases between. This sample was included in a study of T cells in Graves' hyperthyroidism and ophthalmopathy.

The sequenced sample was blood. The chain carries TRBV27 and TRBJ2-5; D is unresolved. The source of this sequence is a woman between 40 and 55 years old with Graves' ophthalmopathy. The CDR3 DNA is TGTGCCAGCAGCCGGAAGGGAGAGACCCAGTACTTC. It specifies CASSRKGETQYF.